This passage covers 28 T cell receptor beta chains from one sample sequenced in a study of Ad26.COV2.S vaccination and SARS-CoV-2 variants (dated by TCRdb to the early 2020s). Interpreted using the paper, the treatment or condition label stands for: around 19 received Ad26.COV2.S at low or high dose, single or two shots; several received placebo; per-sample allocation not given. Repertoires of vaccine and placebo recipients were sequenced from samples taken on day 63 after the first injection. Library preparation was by the immunoSEQ multiplex PCR assay. TCRdb stores this immuneACCESS table with in-frame sequences only. Part of the clones is absent; in the studies checked, under half of the shortfall reflects unresolved V genes, and no reason is known for the rest. This sample lists around 350,000 clones; approximately 84% were detected once. Around 3% of the sample is held by the ten biggest clonotypes.

Specimen: peripheral blood, collected in a trial of Ad26.COV2.S vaccine versus placebo. The source of these receptors is a person between 18 and 59 years old who received the Ad26.COV2.S COVID-19 vaccine or a placebo.

The rearrangement links TRBV19 to TRBJ2-7; TRBD2 aligns across 12 bases. Germline loops: CDR1 LNHDA, CDR2 SQIVND (reference sequence). The CDR3 runs 17 residues. V lost 4 bases, J lost 2 bases, and 9 bases stayed unmatched. The DNA for the CDR3 is TGTGCCAGTAGTACTAGAAGACTAGCGGGAGTTCCCTACGAGCAGTACTTC. Encoded protein: CASSTRRLAGVPYEQYF.

This chain joins TRBV19 and TRBJ2-5, with no clear D. Germline V gives CDR1 LNHDA, CDR2 SQIVND (reference sequence). V lost 3 bases to trimming and J lost 9 bases, with 11 bases between them. This CDR3 contains 12 residues. In nucleotides, the CDR3 is TGTGCCAGTAGTATCAAGGGTCGGGCCCAGTACTTC. Protein sequence: CASSIKGRAQYF.

The V call is TRBV5-6, the J call TRBJ1-6; D not resolved. There are 15 residues in the CDR3. Germline V gene sequence: CDR1 SGHDT, CDR2 YYEEEE. Trimming took 2 bases from V and 3 from J, leaving 9 bases between them. The CDR3, as DNA: TGTGCCAGCAGCTTCAGGAGGGTCTATAATTCACCCCTCCACTTT. It codes for CASSFRRVYNSPLHF.

The chain joins TRBV18 to TRBJ1-4; D possibly corresponds to TRBD1 (6 bases). V was clipped by 2 bases and J by 7 bases, with 8 bases between them. CDR3 length equals 13 residues. In germline, CDR1 is KGHSH, CDR2 LQKENI. CDR3 loop: CASSPKQGEKLFF. The CDR3 coding sequence is TGTGCCAGCTCACCAAAACAGGGTGAAAAACTGTTTTTT. Looking up the rest from reference TRBV18 and TRBJ1-4 gives the full variable domain: NAGVMQNPRHLVRRRGQEARLRCSPMKGHSHVYWYRQLPEEGLKFMVYLQKENIIDESGMPKERFSAEFPKEGPSILRIQQVVRGDSAAYFCASSPKQGEKLFFGSGTQLSVL.

This sequence joins TRBV7-9 and TRBJ2-7, with 9 bases lining up with TRBD1. CDR3 length: 16 residues. Germline V gene lookup returns CDR1 SEHNR and CDR2 FQNEAQ (reference sequence). V lost 1 base and J lost 6; bases outside the gene matches: 10. The CDR3 here is CASSLEGWTGVLEQYF. The CDR3 DNA follows: TGTGCCAGCAGCTTAGAAGGGTGGACAGGGGTGCTCGAGCAGTACTTC. Supplemented by reference TRBV7-9 and TRBJ2-7, the full variable domain reads DTGVSQNPRHKITKRGQNVTFRCDPISEHNRLYWYRQTLGQGPEFLTYFQNEAQLEKSRLLSDRFSAERPKGSFSTLEIQRTEQGDSAMYLCASSLEGWTGVLEQYFGPGTRLTVT.

The V gene is TRBV27, the J gene TRBJ2-1; 13 bases line up with TRBD2. Germline V lookup: CDR1 MNHEY, CDR2 SMNVEV (reference sequence). CDR3 size: 16 residues. Losses at the gene ends were 5 bases for V and 7 bases for J; bases not matched to a gene: 8. In DNA form, the CDR3 reads TGTGCCAGCAGTAAGCCCCCGGGACTAGCGGGGAATGAGCAGTTCTTC. Translated: CASSKPPGLAGNEQFF.

The V call is TRBV25-1, the J call TRBJ2-7, with unresolved D. Per the germline V gene, CDR1 is MGHDK and CDR2 is SYGVNS. V lost 4 bases and J 4 bases, leaving 8 bases between the germline ends. The CDR3 runs 12 residues. CDR3 in amino acids: CASSGQVYEQYF. DNA of the CDR3: TGTGCCAGCAGTGGTCAAGTATACGAGCAGTACTTC.

V and J are TRBV29-1 and TRBJ2-7; 8 bases are a match to TRBD1. CDR3 length: 13 amino acids. Germline V gene sequence: CDR1 SQVTM, CDR2 ANQGSEA. Trimming cost V 8 bases and J 6 bases; bases outside gene matches: 12. CDR3 residues: CSSGQGAIGEQYF. The CDR3 nucleotides are TGCAGCTCCGGACAGGGCGCTATCGGCGAGCAGTACTTC.

The rearrangement uses TRBV9 and TRBJ2-7; no definite D call. The CDR3 length is 14 residues. Trimming left V 2 bases short and J 5 bases short, with 14 bases between. Germline CDR1 SGDLS, CDR2 YYNGEE. In DNA, the CDR3 is TGTGCCAGCAGCGTTGGTAGCAGCTCGAACGAGCAGTACTTC. Its protein is CASSVGSSSNEQYF.

The chain couples TRBV7-2 to TRBJ2-2; no reliable D call. CDR1 is SGHTA and CDR2 is FQGNSA in the germline V gene. The CDR3 extends over 13 amino acids. V lost 6 bases and J lost 0, with 5 bases in between. This CDR3 is CASRLTNTGELFF. The CDR3 DNA reads TGTGCCAGCAGACTAACGAACACCGGGGAGCTGTTTTTT.

The V call is TRBV10-1, the J call TRBJ1-2; D possibly corresponds to TRBD1 (5 bases). Germline values: CDR1 WNHNN, CDR2 SYGVQD (reference sequence). The V end was cut by 6 bases, the J end by 2 bases, with 16 bases between. The CDR3 totals 15 residues. In nucleotides, the CDR3 is TGCGCCAGCAGGACAGACTCAGCTGAAAACTATGGCTACACCTTC. It encodes CASRTDSAENYGYTF.

This chain links TRBV6-5 with TRBJ1-6; D remains unclear. Germline loops: CDR1 MNHEY, CDR2 SVGAGI. The CDR3 spans 14 residues. V lost 2 bases and J lost 10, with 12 bases in between. The CDR3 region is CASSYDVGNSPLHF. CDR3 bases: TGTGCCAGCAGTTACGACGTTGGGAACTCACCCCTCCACTTT.

The chain has TRBV2 and TRBJ2-1, with D possibly TRBD2 on 6 matching bases. The ends were cut back, 3 bases at V and 4 bases at J, with 7 bases in the middle. The germline CDR1 and CDR2 sequences are SNHLY and FYNNEI. The CDR3 runs to 13 residues. In DNA, the CDR3 is TGTGCCAGCAGTGAGGCGGGGTACAATGAGCAGTTCTTC. It translates to CASSEAGYNEQFF. Together with reference TRBV2 and TRBJ2-1, the CDR3 gives the full variable domain: EPEVTQTPSHQVTQMGQEVILRCVPISNHLYFYWYRQILGQKVEFLVSFYNNEISEKSEIFDDQFSVERPDGSNFTLKIRSTKLEDSAMYFCASSEAGYNEQFFGPGTRLTVL.

This clone showed up just once. J is TRBJ2-1 and V is TRBV30, with 9 bases matching TRBD2. J lost 9 bases, V lost 3 bases, and 3 bases had no gene match. The CDR3 is 12 residues long. Germline V gene lookup returns CDR1 GTSNPN and CDR2 SVGIG (reference sequence). The CDR3 reads CAWRGLAIEQFF. The CDR3 DNA follows: TGTGCCTGGAGAGGACTAGCGATTGAGCAGTTCTTC.

A few counts support this clone. The chain has TRBV16 and TRBJ2-2; tentative D call: TRBD1 (5 bases). Trimming shortened V by 0 bases and J by 3 bases, and 5 bases separated the two germline ends. Germline loops: CDR1 KGHSY, CDR2 FQNENV. The CDR3 loop spans 14 amino acids. The CDR3 nucleotides are TGTGCCAGCAGCCAATCAGGGGACACCGGGGAGCTGTTTTTT. Translation gives CASSQSGDTGELFF.

The chain uses TRBV20-1 and TRBJ1-4; TRBD1 matches at 7 bases. V was clipped by 3 bases and J by 11 bases; unmatched bases: 12. Looked up from germline, CDR1 is DFQATT and CDR2 is SNEGSKA (reference sequence). CDR3 length equals 14 residues. The chain's CDR3 is CSASGTESSGKLFF. DNA of the CDR3: TGCAGTGCTAGTGGGACAGAGAGTAGTGGGAAACTGTTTTTT.

The rearrangement links TRBV7-2 to TRBJ2-1; D is undetermined. V shed 5 bases and J shed 6 bases, with 8 bases lying between them. Germline CDR1 and CDR2: SGHTA and FQGNSA. The CDR3 covers 12 residues. DNA for the CDR3: TGTGCCAGCAGCCGTACTATCAATGAGCAGTTCTTC. Translated, it gives CASSRTINEQFF. Together with reference TRBV7-2 and TRBJ2-1, the CDR3 gives the full variable domain: GAGVSQSPSNKVTEKGKDVELRCDPISGHTALYWYRQSLGQGLEFLIYFQGNSAPDKSGLPSDRFSAERTGGSVSTLTIQRTQQEDSAVYLCASSRTINEQFFGPGTRLTVL.

The rearrangement links TRBV6-1 to TRBJ1-3; no reliable D call. Germline lookup yields CDR1 MNHNS and CDR2 SASEGT. Trimming removed 2 bases from V and 3 bases from J, with 8 bases in between. The CDR3 contains 14 residues. The CDR3 sequence is CASSEWRDGNTIYF. In DNA, the CDR3 is TGTGCCAGCAGTGAATGGAGAGATGGAAACACCATATATTTT.

The gene calls are TRBV7-2 and TRBJ1-2; D remains ambiguous. From germline, CDR1 is SGHTA and CDR2 FQGNSA. Trimming left V 1 base short and J 0 bases short, with 9 bases between. The CDR3 runs to 15 residues. Here the CDR3 DNA reads TGTGCCAGCAGCTTAGATTTCAACCCTAACTATGGCTACACCTTC. Translating gives CASSLDFNPNYGYTF.

The chain uses TRBV4-1 and TRBJ2-3; no firm D call. The germline gives CDR1 MGHRA, CDR2 YSYEKL. This CDR3 spans 16 amino acids. V lost 0 bases, J lost 1 base, and 11 bases lay in between. For the CDR3, the DNA is TGCGCCAGCAGCCAAGAAGGAGCGCCGGGCACAGATACGCAGTATTTT. Encoded protein: CASSQEGAPGTDTQYF.

The J gene is TRBJ2-3, the V gene TRBV6-2 or TRBV6-3, with D perhaps matching TRBD2 (6 bases). Germline V lookup: CDR1 MNHEY, CDR2 SVGEGT. CDR3 length: 16 residues. Trimming shortened V by 5 bases and J by 2 bases, and 17 bases separated the two germline ends. CDR3 coding DNA: TGTGCCAGCAGTAGTGACCGGGACTTCTTCACAGATACGCAGTATTTT. Protein sequence: CASSSDRDFFTDTQYF.

The genes are TRBV6-5 and TRBJ1-2; possibly TRBD1 for D (5 bases). Trimming pared 2 bases from V and 4 bases from J, leaving 17 bases between. This CDR3 is 16 amino acids long. The V gene's germline CDR1 is MNHEY and CDR2 SVGAGI. The CDR3 region is CASSYRLRGGVYGYTF. CDR3 bases: TGTGCCAGCAGTTACAGATTAAGGGGAGGGGTCTATGGCTACACCTTC.

Only a few counts were recorded for this clone. This chain links TRBV7-6 with TRBJ2-7, with 7 bases fitting TRBD1. V lost 5 bases, J lost 6 bases, and 16 bases stayed unmatched. The germline V gene has CDR1 SGHVS and CDR2 FNYEAQ. The CDR3 extends over 16 amino acids. The CDR3 DNA reads TGTGCCAGCAGCCTAACCCCCGCATACAGGGGCTCCGAGCAGTACTTC. Translation: CASSLTPAYRGSEQYF. Together with reference TRBV7-6 and TRBJ2-7, the CDR3 gives the full variable domain: GAGVSQSPRYKVTKRGQDVALRCDPISGHVSLYWYRQALGQGPEFLTYFNYEAQQDKSGLPNDRFSAERPEGSISTLTIQRTEQRDSAMYRCASSLTPAYRGSEQYFGPGTRLTVT.

V is TRBV5-1 and J is TRBJ2-5, with 8 bases lining up with TRBD1. V dropped 5 bases and J dropped 2; count of bases not matched to a gene: 11. This CDR3 contains 16 residues. The germline CDR1 and CDR2 sequences are SGHRS and YFSETQ. CDR3 region: CASRPYATGVQETQYF. The DNA of the CDR3 is TGCGCCAGCAGACCCTACGCGACAGGGGTACAAGAGACCCAGTACTTC.

V usage is TRBV5-1 and J usage is TRBJ1-5; no reliable D call. Trimming shortened V by 4 bases and J by 4 bases, and 9 bases separated the two germline ends. The CDR3 extends over 13 amino acids. Germline assignment: CDR1 SGHRS and CDR2 YFSETQ. This CDR3 reads CASSPSSNQPQHF. CDR3 DNA: TGCGCCAGCAGCCCGTCATCTAATCAGCCCCAGCATTTT.

This clone appeared a few times. The V and J genes are TRBV6-1 and TRBJ2-1, with 10 nucleotides matching TRBD2. Germline CDR1 reads MNHNS; CDR2 reads SASEGT. J gave up 4 bases and V 1 base, and 13 bases lay outside the gene matches. This CDR3 has 19 residues. The CDR3 DNA sequence: TGTGCCAGCAGTGAAGAAGTAGCGGGGGGATCATCCATATACAATGAGCAGTTCTTC. Its protein product is CASSEEVAGGSSIYNEQFF.

Turning to this clone: A read error may account for a junction end that differs from germline. CDR3 bases: TGTGCTAGCAGCCGACTAGCGGGGGATTACAATGAGCAGTTCTTC. This encodes CASSRLAGDYNEQFF. This rearrangement joins TRBV7-7 to TRBJ2-1; 12 bases are a match to TRBD2. This CDR3 comprises 15 residues. Germline V gene lookup returns CDR1 SSHAT and CDR2 FNYEAQ (reference sequence).

This clone appeared a single time. The V gene is TRBV6-1, the J gene TRBJ2-7; D unresolved. CDR3 length: 13 residues. Germline V gene data show CDR1 as MNHNS and CDR2 as SASEGT. Trimming took off 3 bases at V and 5 bases at J, with 11 bases between the two ends. The CDR3 region has the DNA TGTGCCAGCAGTGAGGTGGGGTACGACGAGCAGTACTTC. It specifies CASSEVGYDEQYF.